These T cell receptor beta chains were read from a single sample in a study of T cells in tumors after PD-1 blockade. Some clones are missing from TCRdb's copy, which holds only in-frame ones; the method was immunoSEQ multiplex PCR. In the table there are about 47,000 clones, just under 80% of which are singletons. The sample here was PBMCs, taken before anti-PD-1 treatment. These receptors originate from a human donor with basal cell carcinoma. CDR3s include the opening cysteine and the closing phenylalanine or tryptophan. Each record gives: D gene, clone size, J gene, V gene, CDR3 DNA, CDR3 protein. A D gene is named only where the DNA matches it firmly. Clone size appears in some rows only: once, few, many, or a class for an expanded clone.

d_call: -; clone_size: -; j_call: TRBJ1-2; v_call: TRBV4-2; cdr3_nt: TGTGCCAGCAGCCGCGGACAGAACTATGGCTACACCTTC; cdr3_aa: CASSRGQNYGYTF
d_call: -; clone_size: -; j_call: TRBJ2-7; v_call: TRBV10-3; cdr3_nt: TGTGCCATCCCGGAGAGAGGGGGATGGGGCACCCGGGACAAGGCCCCTTTCTCCTACGAGCAGTACTTC; cdr3_aa: CAIPERGGWGTRDKAPFSYEQYF
d_call: TRBD2; clone_size: -; j_call: TRBJ2-1; v_call: TRBV5-1; cdr3_nt: TGCGCCAGCAGCTTTACAGCGGGGGAAAACTACAATGAGCAGTTCTTC; cdr3_aa: CASSFTAGENYNEQFF
d_call: TRBD2; clone_size: -; j_call: TRBJ2-3; v_call: TRBV4-1; cdr3_nt: TGCGCCAGCAGCCAGGGCAACGGACTAGCGGGAGTGTCTAGCACAGATACGCAGTATTTT; cdr3_aa: CASSQGNGLAGVSSTDTQYF
d_call: TRBD1; clone_size: -; j_call: TRBJ2-7; v_call: TRBV27; cdr3_nt: TGTGCCAGCAGCGGACAGGGGGCCTACGAGCAGTACTTC; cdr3_aa: CASSGQGAYEQYF
d_call: -; clone_size: -; j_call: TRBJ2-3; v_call: TRBV19; cdr3_nt: TGTGCCAGTACCAGCACAGATACGCAGTATTTT; cdr3_aa: CASTSTDTQYF
d_call: -; clone_size: few; j_call: TRBJ1-1; v_call: TRBV5-1; cdr3_nt: TGCGCCAGCAGCTTGGCAGGGGCGGACACTGAAGCTTTCTTT; cdr3_aa: CASSLAGADTEAFF
d_call: TRBD1; clone_size: -; j_call: TRBJ2-3; v_call: TRBV6-1; cdr3_nt: TGTGCCAGCAGGGAAAACGGACAGGGGCAAAACGCAGATACGCAGTATTTT; cdr3_aa: CASRENGQGQNADTQYF
d_call: -; clone_size: -; j_call: TRBJ1-3; v_call: TRBV7-9; cdr3_nt: TGTGCCAGCAGCTTCGGAGGGGGCTCTGGAAACACCATATATTTT; cdr3_aa: CASSFGGGSGNTIYF
d_call: -; clone_size: -; j_call: TRBJ2-7; v_call: TRBV12-3/TRBV12-4; cdr3_nt: TGTGCCAGCAGGTCGGGGCTGGGGGCCGAGCAGTACTTC; cdr3_aa: CASRSGLGAEQYF
d_call: -; clone_size: -; j_call: TRBJ2-6; v_call: TRBV18; cdr3_nt: TGTGCCAGCTCACCGCGCCGACAGGGAGGTGGGGGGACCTCTGGGGCCAACGTCCTGACTTTC; cdr3_aa: CASSPRRQGGGGTSGANVLTF
d_call: TRBD1; clone_size: -; j_call: TRBJ1-2; v_call: TRBV11-1; cdr3_nt: TGTGCCAGCAGCCCCGAGACAGGGGGAACCTATGGCTACACCTTC; cdr3_aa: CASSPETGGTYGYTF
d_call: -; clone_size: -; j_call: TRBJ2-1; v_call: TRBV25-1; cdr3_nt: TGTGCCAGCAGTGGCAGAAGCTCCTACAATGAGCAGTTCTTC; cdr3_aa: CASSGRSSYNEQFF
d_call: -; clone_size: once; j_call: TRBJ2-5; v_call: TRBV30; cdr3_nt: TGTGCCTGGAGTACCCCCGAGGGGACCCAGTACTTC; cdr3_aa: CAWSTPEGTQYF
d_call: TRBD1; clone_size: -; j_call: TRBJ2-5; v_call: TRBV4-1; cdr3_nt: TGCGCCAGCAGCCAGACACCCCCGGCAGGGGGCACTTTAGGGCAAGAGACCCAGTACTTC; cdr3_aa: CASSQTPPAGGTLGQETQYF
d_call: TRBD1; clone_size: -; j_call: TRBJ2-5; v_call: TRBV27; cdr3_nt: TGTGCCACTGGGACAGGGGGCGTGGAGACCCAGTACTTC; cdr3_aa: CATGTGGVETQYF
d_call: -; clone_size: -; j_call: TRBJ1-4; v_call: TRBV6-5; cdr3_nt: TGTGCCAGCAGTTACTATTCTACAGGGAACTCCGAAAAACTGTTTTTT; cdr3_aa: CASSYYSTGNSEKLFF
d_call: TRBD1; clone_size: -; j_call: TRBJ2-7; v_call: TRBV9; cdr3_nt: TGTGCCAGCAGCAGGGGACAGAACTCCTACGAGCAGTACTTC; cdr3_aa: CASSRGQNSYEQYF
d_call: TRBD1; clone_size: -; j_call: TRBJ1-2; v_call: TRBV2; cdr3_nt: TGTGCCAGCAGAACAGGGGGGATAGGGCCCTATGGCTACACCTTC; cdr3_aa: CASRTGGIGPYGYTF
d_call: TRBD1; clone_size: -; j_call: TRBJ1-2; v_call: TRBV6-5; cdr3_nt: TGTGCCAGCCTCGTACAGGGGGGATATGGCTACACCTTC; cdr3_aa: CASLVQGGYGYTF
d_call: TRBD2; clone_size: -; j_call: TRBJ2-3; v_call: TRBV5-4; cdr3_nt: TGTGCCAGCAGCTTGGATGTAGCGGGAGGGACAGATACGCAGTATTTT; cdr3_aa: CASSLDVAGGTDTQYF
d_call: -; clone_size: -; j_call: TRBJ2-5; v_call: TRBV29-1; cdr3_nt: TGCAGCGTTGGGAGGGATGGGCAAGAGACCCAGTACTTC; cdr3_aa: CSVGRDGQETQYF
d_call: TRBD1; clone_size: -; j_call: TRBJ2-1; v_call: TRBV3-1/TRBV3-2; cdr3_nt: TGTGCCAGCAGCCAAGAAGGACTCCCACAGGGGGATGAGCAGTTCTTC; cdr3_aa: CASSQEGLPQGDEQFF
d_call: TRBD2; clone_size: -; j_call: TRBJ2-1; v_call: TRBV5-1; cdr3_nt: TGCGCCAGCAGCCCGGGGGGTTACAATGAGCAGTTCTTC; cdr3_aa: CASSPGGYNEQFF
d_call: -; clone_size: few; j_call: TRBJ2-5; v_call: TRBV28; cdr3_nt: TGTGCCAGCATCCATTCCACGGGGTATGGAGAGACCCAGTACTTC; cdr3_aa: CASIHSTGYGETQYF
d_call: TRBD1; clone_size: -; j_call: TRBJ2-7; v_call: TRBV28; cdr3_nt: TGTGCCAGCAGACCACCGGGACAGGGGAGGTCCGAGCAGTACTTC; cdr3_aa: CASRPPGQGRSEQYF
d_call: -; clone_size: -; j_call: TRBJ2-7; v_call: TRBV5-1; cdr3_nt: TGCGCCAGCAGCTTGGCCGGGGATCAACCTGGGAAGCAGTACTTC; cdr3_aa: CASSLAGDQPGKQYF
d_call: -; clone_size: -; j_call: TRBJ2-3; v_call: TRBV10-3; cdr3_nt: TGTGCCATCAGTGGAGGCCGAACAGATACGCAGTATTTT; cdr3_aa: CAISGGRTDTQYF
d_call: -; clone_size: -; j_call: TRBJ1-2; v_call: TRBV7-2; cdr3_nt: TGTGCCAGCAGCTCGGGACTCGATAACTATGGCTACACCTTC; cdr3_aa: CASSSGLDNYGYTF
d_call: TRBD1; clone_size: -; j_call: TRBJ2-3; v_call: TRBV3-1/TRBV3-2; cdr3_nt: TGTGCCAGCAGCCACCTCGGGACAGCCACAGATACGCAGTATTTT; cdr3_aa: CASSHLGTATDTQYF
d_call: -; clone_size: -; j_call: TRBJ1-1; v_call: TRBV2; cdr3_nt: TGTGCCAGCAGTGAGCAGGGAGGGACTGAAGCTTTCTTT; cdr3_aa: CASSEQGGTEAFF
d_call: -; clone_size: -; j_call: TRBJ1-1; v_call: TRBV19; cdr3_nt: TGTGCCAGTAGTATAGGGAACAGATGGAACACTGAAGCTTTCTTT; cdr3_aa: CASSIGNRWNTEAFF
d_call: -; clone_size: -; j_call: TRBJ1-1; v_call: TRBV15; cdr3_nt: TGTGCCACCCAACACCAAGTAGGGGCTGGGACTGAAGCTTTCTTT; cdr3_aa: CATQHQVGAGTEAFF
d_call: TRBD2; clone_size: medium-sized; j_call: TRBJ2-7; v_call: TRBV30; cdr3_nt: TGTGCCTGGAGTCGGCTAGCGGGAAGCGAGCAGTACTTC; cdr3_aa: CAWSRLAGSEQYF
d_call: -; clone_size: once; j_call: TRBJ1-5; v_call: TRBV5-6; cdr3_nt: TGTGCCAGCAGCTTGGGTCTTAGCCCAGGACGGAATCAGCCCCAGCATTTT; cdr3_aa: CASSLGLSPGRNQPQHF
d_call: -; clone_size: -; j_call: TRBJ1-2; v_call: TRBV7-9; cdr3_nt: TGTGCCAGCAGCTTGGACGGAGGGAACTATGGCTACACCTTC; cdr3_aa: CASSLDGGNYGYTF
d_call: -; clone_size: -; j_call: TRBJ2-5; v_call: TRBV20-1; cdr3_nt: TGCAGTGCTAGAGTCGGGGAGACCCAGTACTTC; cdr3_aa: CSARVGETQYF
d_call: -; clone_size: -; j_call: TRBJ2-2; v_call: TRBV6-5; cdr3_nt: TGTGCCAGCAATAGGCGAGGGACCGGGGAGCTGTTTTTT; cdr3_aa: CASNRRGTGELFF
d_call: -; clone_size: few; j_call: TRBJ1-3; v_call: TRBV28; cdr3_nt: TGTGCCAGCAGTTCCGCACCCTCTGGAAACACCATATATTTT; cdr3_aa: CASSSAPSGNTIYF
d_call: -; clone_size: -; j_call: TRBJ1-1; v_call: TRBV27; cdr3_nt: TGTGCCAGCAGTTCGTACAGGAATGAAGCTTTCTTT; cdr3_aa: CASSSYRNEAFF
d_call: TRBD1; clone_size: -; j_call: TRBJ1-1; v_call: TRBV19; cdr3_nt: TGTGCCAGTAGTATGACAGGGAGTATGAACACTGAAGCTTTCTTT; cdr3_aa: CASSMTGSMNTEAFF
d_call: -; clone_size: -; j_call: TRBJ1-3; v_call: TRBV6-1; cdr3_nt: TGTGCCAGCAGTGAAAAAAACACCATATATTTT; cdr3_aa: CASSEKNTIYF
d_call: -; clone_size: -; j_call: TRBJ2-2; v_call: TRBV5-4; cdr3_nt: TGTGCCAGCAGCTCTACGGGAAACACCGGGGAGCTGTTTTTT; cdr3_aa: CASSSTGNTGELFF
d_call: TRBD2; clone_size: -; j_call: TRBJ2-3; v_call: TRBV5-1; cdr3_nt: TGCGCCAGCAGCTTGGGAGCTAGCGGGAGGAAATCAGATACGCAGTATTTT; cdr3_aa: CASSLGASGRKSDTQYF
d_call: -; clone_size: once; j_call: TRBJ1-4; v_call: TRBV19; cdr3_nt: TGTGCCAGTAGTATTCCGGGCAGTGGAAGGGAAAAACTGTTTTTT; cdr3_aa: CASSIPGSGREKLFF
d_call: -; clone_size: -; j_call: TRBJ2-4; v_call: TRBV5-6; cdr3_nt: TGTGCCAGCAGCACGGCGGGGCCTATTCAGTACTTC; cdr3_aa: CASSTAGPIQYF
d_call: -; clone_size: -; j_call: TRBJ1-1; v_call: TRBV5-1; cdr3_nt: TGCGCCACCTCCCCGGGAGGGGACACTGAAGCTTTCTTT; cdr3_aa: CATSPGGDTEAFF
d_call: -; clone_size: -; j_call: TRBJ1-2; v_call: TRBV19; cdr3_nt: TGTGCCAGTAGTATAGATACAGGGAAACCGGGCGGCTACACCTTC; cdr3_aa: CASSIDTGKPGGYTF
d_call: -; clone_size: -; j_call: TRBJ1-1; v_call: TRBV11-1; cdr3_nt: TGTGCCAGCAGCTTCGGCCCGGAAGCTTTCTTT; cdr3_aa: CASSFGPEAFF
d_call: -; clone_size: -; j_call: TRBJ2-2; v_call: TRBV2; cdr3_nt: TGTGCCAGCAGTGACAGGAGCACCGGGGAGCTGTTTTTT; cdr3_aa: CASSDRSTGELFF
d_call: TRBD1; clone_size: -; j_call: TRBJ1-6; v_call: TRBV3-1/TRBV3-2; cdr3_nt: TGTGCCAGCAGCCCTCGGACAGGACAAGCTTATAATTCACCCCTCCACTTT; cdr3_aa: CASSPRTGQAYNSPLHF